Sequencing of this TCR beta chain was carried out in a study of identical twins. After template switching added a universal primer site, the resulting cDNA carried unique molecular identifiers. Via MiXCR, TCRdb re-called the 5' RACE reads, giving one row per CDR3 protein. The sample contains about 200,000 distinct CDR3 sequences, over 5.5% of which appear only once. The CDR3 extends over 16 amino acids. CDR1 and CDR2 (germline): KGHSH, LQKENI. The V gene lost 3 bases and the J gene lost 0 bases, with 14 bases spanning the gap. Study conclusions and caveats: Abundant beta clonotypes from cord blood bore fewer insertions; memory repertoires lacked this pattern.

As regards this clonotype: Antigen specificity is unknown.

These data also featured in a second study, about T cells expressing NK-cell markers. From that paper: All TCR beta repertoires analysed originated from sorted CD3+CD56+NKG2C+, CD3+CD56+NKG2C- and CD3+CD56-NKG2C+ T cells. Researchers report these clonotypes also headed the CD3+CD56-NKG2C+ fraction in several donors.

The origin of this receptor is a woman under 30 in good health. The sequencing input was CD8+ T cells sorted from blood. The V gene is TRBV18, the J gene TRBJ1-1, with D possibly matching TRBD1 (6 bases). The DNA of the CDR3 is TGTGCCAGCTCACCGGGACGGACAGATTTGAACACTGAAGCTTTCTTT. Residues: CASSPGRTDLNTEAFF.